This is a list of T cell receptor beta chains from one sample in a study of blood T cell repertoires in COVID-19. Produced via immunoSEQ multiplex PCR; TCRdb's table is partial and in-frame only. Here the sample spans some 530,000 clones, 70% to 90% being singletons. Material: peripheral blood. The receptors shown here come from a human donor in a cohort sampled during active COVID-19. The CDR3 runs from the conserved cysteine through the conserved F or W. D genes are given only for firm matches. The size entry is marked missing in some rows and otherwise reads once, few, many or a size class.

NA,NA,TRBJ2-1,TRBV5-6,CASILTVTLEQFF,TGTGCCAGCATCCTCACAGTGACCCTTGAGCAGTTCTTC
NA,NA,TRBJ2-1,TRBV7-2,CASSLAPPWSGGDNEQFF,TGTGCCAGCAGCTTAGCCCCGCCTTGGAGCGGAGGGGACAATGAGCAGTTCTTC
NA,NA,TRBJ2-5,TRBV10-3,CAISERPPGTQYF,TGTGCCATCAGTGAGAGGCCGCCGGGGACCCAGTACTTC
NA,NA,TRBJ2-1,TRBV7-2,CASSWDFYNEQFF,TGTGCCAGCAGCTGGGACTTTTACAATGAGCAGTTCTTC
NA,NA,TRBJ1-3,TRBV19,CASKVPGDGNTIYF,TGTGCCAGTAAGGTTCCAGGGGACGGAAACACCATATATTTT
NA,NA,TRBJ1-2,TRBV6-1,CASSETQGSYGYTF,TGTGCCAGCAGTGAAACGCAGGGAAGCTATGGCTACACCTTC
NA,TRBD2,TRBJ2-1,TRBV11-3,CASSLRAGDYHNEQFF,TGTGCCAGCAGCCTCAGAGCGGGAGATTATCACAATGAGCAGTTCTTC
once,NA,TRBJ1-5,TRBV28,CASSLLGAGGVNQPQHF,TGTGCCAGCAGTTTATTGGGGGCCGGAGGAGTCAATCAGCCCCAGCATTTT
NA,NA,TRBJ2-1,TRBV5-1,CASSPGEGKHNEQFF,TGCGCCAGCAGCCCTGGAGAGGGCAAACACAATGAGCAGTTCTTC
NA,NA,TRBJ2-2,TRBV5-1,CASQTGAGLGGGELFF,TGCGCCAGTCAAACCGGAGCGGGCTTGGGCGGCGGGGAGCTGTTTTTT
NA,TRBD1,TRBJ1-2,TRBV4-1,CASSRGQGGFMSYTF,TGCGCCAGCAGCCGGGGACAGGGAGGATTTATGAGCTACACCTTC
NA,TRBD1,TRBJ2-3,TRBV9,CASTPRGTDNSDTQYF,TGTGCCAGCACTCCAAGGGGGACAGATAATTCAGATACGCAGTATTTT
NA,NA,TRBJ2-1,TRBV18,CASSVRENEQFF,TGTGCCAGCTCAGTCCGGGAAAATGAGCAGTTCTTC
NA,TRBD1,TRBJ2-6,TRBV29-1,CSVGDSSSSGANVLTF,TGCAGCGTCGGGGACAGCTCTAGCTCTGGGGCCAACGTCCTGACTTTC
NA,TRBD2,TRBJ2-1,TRBV3-1/TRBV3-2,CASSRGTSVLNINEQFF,TGTGCCAGCAGCCGTGGGACTAGCGTTCTTAATATCAATGAGCAGTTCTTC
once,NA,TRBJ2-3,TRBV2,CASSEPRGQSTDTQYF,TGTGCCAGCAGTGAACCTCGCGGGCAGAGCACAGATACGCAGTATTTT
NA,TRBD1,TRBJ1-5,TRBV7-2,CASSTRQGSNQPQHF,TGTGCCAGCAGCACGAGACAGGGTTCCAATCAGCCCCAGCATTTT
NA,NA,TRBJ2-7,TRBV7-3,CASILDLSRGSPVLYEQYF,TGTGCCAGCATCCTCGACCTTTCCAGGGGAAGCCCCGTGCTCTACGAGCAGTACTTC
NA,TRBD1,TRBJ2-7,TRBV11-2,CASSRTDRAYEQYF,TGTGCCAGCAGCCGGACGGACAGGGCCTACGAGCAGTACTTC
once,NA,TRBJ1-6,TRBV12-5,CASGLGLPPLHF,TGTGCTAGTGGTTTGGGACTCCCACCCCTCCACTTT
NA,NA,TRBJ1-2,TRBV29-1,CSVEGGRNF,TGCAGCGTGGAGGGAGGGAGAAACTTC
NA,TRBD1,TRBJ1-6,TRBV19,CASSMRQGDSPLHF,TGTGCCAGTAGTATGAGACAGGGGGATTCACCCCTCCACTTT
NA,NA,TRBJ2-5,TRBV11-2,CASSTDTFGTQYF,TGTGCCAGCAGCACTGACACTTTCGGGACCCAGTACTTC
NA,NA,TRBJ2-2,TRBV18,CASSLSSGELFF,TGTGCCAGCTCACTTTCCAGTGGGGAGCTGTTTTTT
NA,NA,TRBJ2-3,TRBV7-9,CASSTTVSTDTQYF,TGTGCCAGCAGCACGACAGTTAGCACAGATACGCAGTATTTT
few,NA,TRBJ2-7,TRBV19,CASSPPGESSEQYF,TGTGCCAGTAGTCCCCCAGGGGAATCTTCCGAGCAGTACTTC
NA,TRBD1,TRBJ1-1,TRBV6-5,CASSYAGQGVTEAFF,TGTGCCAGCAGTTACGCGGGACAGGGTGTGACTGAAGCTTTCTTT
NA,NA,TRBJ1-1,TRBV12-5,CASGSAREGGTEAFF,TGTGCTAGTGGTTCCGCCCGGGAGGGGGGCACTGAAGCTTTCTTT
NA,TRBD2,TRBJ2-7,TRBV6-5,CASSSLTSGSPYEQYF,TGTGCCAGCAGTTCCCTCACTAGCGGGAGTCCCTACGAGCAGTACTTC
NA,TRBD1,TRBJ2-1,TRBV3-1/TRBV3-2,CASSRAVSGGEQFF,TGTGCCAGCAGCCGGGCCGTCTCAGGGGGTGAGCAGTTCTTC
NA,NA,TRBJ2-1,TRBV24-1,CATSDLNSGRYNEQFF,TGTGCCACCAGTGATTTAAATAGCGGACGATACAATGAGCAGTTCTTC